The 29 T cell receptor beta chains presented below share a single source sample, sequenced in a study of blood T cell repertoires in COVID-19. TCRdb's copy holds only in-frame clones and misses some; the assay was immunoSEQ multiplex PCR. This table holds roughly 180,000 clones, more than 70% found once. The specimen sequenced was peripheral blood. The origin of the receptors is a woman aged 60-75 years with acute or convalescent COVID-19.

This chain uses TRBV3-1 (or the pseudogene TRBV3-2) with TRBJ2-5; D is possibly TRBD1 (6 bases). This CDR3 contains 16 residues. V was cut by 6 bases and J by 5 bases, with 22 bases left in between. From germline, CDR1 is LGHDT and CDR2 YNNKEL (reference sequence). The CDR3 DNA is TGTGCCAGCAGTCCATTCAGTGGCCTTAGGGGGGAGACCCAGTACTTC. It codes for CASSPFSGLRGETQYF.

In its sample, this clone was seen once. The J gene is TRBJ1-1, the V gene TRBV29-1, with a weak D call TRBD1 (5 bases). The CDR3 spans 13 residues. V gave up 6 bases and J gave up 4 bases, with 15 bases separating them. The V gene's germline CDR1 is SQVTM and CDR2 ANQGSEA. CDR3 DNA sequence: TGCAGCGTGCGTCTCGACAGTGTCACTGAAGCTTTCTTT. Its translation: CSVRLDSVTEAFF.

Note on this clone: This CDR3 fails to terminate in the conserved phenylalanine or tryptophan, so it likely reflects a read error. The limits of the CDR3 on the DNA are not certain, so only TCRdb's listed CDR3 is given. This chain connects TRBV20-1 to TRBJ1-1; TRBD1 is the table's D call, not checked against the DNA. Germline CDR1 is DFQATT and CDR2 is SNEGSKA (reference sequence). The CDR3 is 11 amino acids in total, end residues counted. The CDR3 sequence is CSARDQGSRPI.

This clone was detected once. The chain joins TRBV6-5 to TRBJ2-7; 7 bases map to TRBD2. The germline V gene has CDR1 MNHEY and CDR2 SVGAGI. The CDR3 consists of 12 residues. Unmatched junction bases numbered 7, after V lost 8 bases and J lost 6 bases. The CDR3 spells CASGSGGPEQYF. DNA of the CDR3: TGTGCCAGCGGGTCGGGGGGTCCCGAGCAGTACTTC.

This chain connects TRBV19 to TRBJ1-3; no clear D gene. This CDR3 is built from 11 residues. V was shortened by 7 bases and J by 3 bases, with 4 bases between the two germline ends. In germline, CDR1 is LNHDA, CDR2 SQIVND (reference sequence). CDR3 DNA: TGTGCCAGTACAGATGGAAACACCATATATTTT. Amino acid sequence: CASTDGNTIYF.

The J gene is TRBJ1-1, the V gene TRBV6-5, with D possibly being TRBD1 (6 bases). CDR1 MNHEY and CDR2 SVGAGI come from the germline V gene. The CDR3 is made up of 15 amino acids. The V end lost 2 bases, the J end lost 6 bases, and 16 bases lay between the germline ends. The chain's CDR3 is CASSYQGRVHAEAFF. CDR3 coding DNA: TGTGCCAGCAGTTACCAGGGGCGCGTTCACGCTGAAGCTTTCTTT.

The chain couples TRBV2 to TRBJ1-2; D perhaps matches TRBD1 (6 bases). The V end was cut by 1 base, the J end by 8 bases, with 23 bases between. The CDR3 is 17 residues long. Germline-derived CDR1 and CDR2 are SNHLY and FYNNEI. This chain's CDR3 is CASSEGPLLTAQGGYTF. CDR3 in DNA: TGTGCCAGCAGTGAAGGCCCCCTATTGACAGCACAGGGCGGCTACACCTTC.

The genes are TRBV5-1 and TRBJ2-2; perhaps TRBD2 as D (6 bases). The CDR3 totals 16 residues. Germline CDR1 SGHRS, CDR2 YFSETQ. The V and J ends lost 0 bases and 4 bases respectively, with 13 bases between them. CDR3 sequence reads: CASSLGSGVGTGELFF. CDR3 coding DNA: TGCGCCAGCAGCTTGGGGTCGGGAGTCGGCACCGGGGAGCTGTTTTTT.

The chain recombines TRBV3-1 (or the pseudogene TRBV3-2) with TRBJ1-6, with no clear D. Looked up from germline, CDR1 is LGHDT and CDR2 is YNNKEL (reference sequence). V lost 4 bases, J lost 0 bases, and 4 bases lay in between. The CDR3 consists of 14 residues. CDR3 region: CASSPVSYNSPLHF. The CDR3 nucleotides read TGTGCCAGCAGCCCAGTCTCCTATAATTCACCCCTCCACTTT.

J is TRBJ2-1 and V is TRBV6-5; 9 bases are a match to TRBD2. J was trimmed by 3 bases and V by 8 bases; bases with no gene match: 5. This CDR3 spans 14 amino acids. Germline V gene lookup returns CDR1 MNHEY and CDR2 SVGAGI. In nucleotides, the CDR3 is TGTGCCAGCGGGGCGGGAGGGGACTACAATGAGCAGTTCTTC. Its translation: CASGAGGDYNEQFF.

This clone was found once. The V call is TRBV4-1, the J call TRBJ2-1; a possible D gene is TRBD2 (5 bases). Trimming removed 0 bases at V and 0 bases at J, with 12 bases between. The germline V gene has CDR1 MGHRA and CDR2 YSYEKL. This CDR3 is built from 17 residues. CDR3 DNA sequence: TGCGCCAGCAGCCAAGACGGGAAGGGCAGCTCCTACAATGAGCAGTTCTTC. Residues: CASSQDGKGSSYNEQFF.

The chain carries TRBV28 and TRBJ2-6; tentatively, D is TRBD2 (5 bases). Germline assignment: CDR1 MDHEN and CDR2 SYDVKM. This CDR3 region has 15 residues. The V and J ends lost 7 bases and 4 bases respectively, with 14 bases between them. The CDR3 reads CASNSEAGGANVLTF. DNA of the CDR3: TGTGCCAGCAACTCTGAGGCGGGCGGGGCCAACGTCCTGACTTTC.

This chain joins TRBV11-2 and TRBJ2-1, with TRBD2 identical over 9 bases. Losses at the gene ends were 6 bases for V and 4 bases for J; bases not matched to a gene: 7. The CDR3 is 15 residues long. Germline lookup yields CDR1 SGHAT and CDR2 FQNNGV. CDR3 protein: CASSRTSDQYNEQFF. In nucleotides, the CDR3 is TGTGCCAGCAGTCGGACTAGCGATCAATACAATGAGCAGTTCTTC. The full variable domain, in which reference TRBV11-2 and TRBJ2-1 provide the parts outside the CDR3, is EAGVAQSPRYKIIEKRQSVAFWCNPISGHATLYWYQQILGQGPKLLIQFQNNGVVDDSQLPKDRFSAERLKGVDSTLKIQPAKLEDSAVYLCASSRTSDQYNEQFFGPGTRLTVL.

V usage is TRBV9 and J usage is TRBJ2-3; 7 nucleotides align to TRBD2. Germline V lookup: CDR1 SGDLS, CDR2 YYNGEE. The CDR3 runs 16 residues. Trimming removed 0 bases from V and 0 bases from J; junction bases left unmatched: 4. For the CDR3, the DNA is TGTGCCAGCAGCGTAGATGGCGGGAGTAGCACAGATACGCAGTATTTT. Encoded protein: CASSVDGGSSTDTQYF.

The rearrangement uses TRBV30 and TRBJ1-3, with TRBD1 identical over 7 bases. The CDR3 consists of 17 residues. After removal of 5 bases from V and 0 bases from J, the junction contained 13 bases not matched to a gene. Germline V gene data show CDR1 as GTSNPN and CDR2 as SVGIG (reference sequence). The CDR3 bases are TGTGCCTGGGGCCGCGGGACAGTGTCCCCCTCTGGAAACACCATATATTTT. It encodes CAWGRGTVSPSGNTIYF.

This clone was recorded many times. The chain employs TRBV7-9 and TRBJ2-3; 14 bases agree with TRBD2. This CDR3 contains 17 residues. The V segment lost 5 bases and the J segment 5 bases; nucleotides outside the gene matches: 9. CDR1 is SEHNR, CDR2 FQNEAQ, per germline (reference sequence). This chain's CDR3 is CASSLPGLAGVLDTQYF. CDR3 nucleotide sequence: TGTGCCAGCAGCCTACCGGGACTAGCGGGAGTTTTAGATACGCAGTATTTT.

CDR3 sequence reads: CASSLRQGNTGELFF. The CDR3 coding sequence is TGTGCCAGCAGCCTTCGACAGGGCAACACCGGGGAGCTGTTTTTT. This rearrangement joins TRBV3-1 (or the pseudogene TRBV3-2) to TRBJ2-2; 7 nucleotides line up with TRBD1. The CDR3 covers 15 residues. Germline loops: CDR1 LGHDT, CDR2 YNNKEL (reference sequence). The V and J ends lost 4 bases and 2 bases, in that order; junction bases with no gene match: 4.

The chain carries TRBV9 and TRBJ1-3, with 8 bases fitting TRBD1. The CDR3 sequence is 16 residues long. Germline V lookup: CDR1 SGDLS, CDR2 YYNGEE. V dropped 4 bases and J dropped 0; count of bases not matched to a gene: 6. CDR3 sequence (DNA): TGTGCCAGCAGCACGACAGGGGCCTACTCTGGAAACACCATATATTTT. It yields the protein CASSTTGAYSGNTIYF.

This chain links TRBV10-3 with TRBJ2-5; tentatively, D is TRBD2 (6 bases). The CDR3 has 12 amino acids. The germline V and J ends were trimmed by 4 bases and 3 bases, with 6 bases remaining between them. Germline V gene lookup returns CDR1 ENHRY and CDR2 SYGVKD. CDR3 DNA sequence: TGTGCCATCAGTGGGGGGGAAGAGACCCAGTACTTC. This codes for CAISGGEETQYF.

This sequence joins TRBV12-3 or TRBV12-4 and TRBJ2-5; D may be TRBD1 (5 bases). This CDR3 spans 12 amino acids. V lost 8 bases to trimming and J lost 5 bases, with 12 bases between them. The DNA of the CDR3 is TGTGCCAGCGGACATTCGAGGGAGACCCAGTACTTC. It yields the protein CASGHSRETQYF.

Comments on this clone: Mismatch with germline at one junction end may stem from a read error. This sample includes further DNA sequences coding for the same CDR3. The CDR3 region has the DNA TGTGCTATCAGTGAGTTAGCGGGGACCGGGGAGCTGTTTTTT. Protein: CAISELAGTGELFF. The chain recombines TRBV10-3 with TRBJ2-2; 8 bases align to TRBD2. CDR1 is ENHRY and CDR2 is SYGVKD in the germline V gene. This CDR3 region has 14 residues.

This clone was recorded only once. This chain joins TRBV6-1 and TRBJ2-1; D unclear. The CDR3 is 15 amino acids. V was shortened by 2 bases and J by 0 bases, with 8 bases between the two germline ends. Germline V gives CDR1 MNHNS, CDR2 SASEGT. The CDR3 protein is CASSENAGSYNEQFF. DNA of the CDR3: TGTGCCAGCAGTGAAAATGCAGGCTCCTACAATGAGCAGTTCTTC.

The chain is built from TRBV7-9 and TRBJ1-1, with D perhaps matching TRBD1 (5 bases). The CDR3 runs to 14 residues. Looked up from germline, CDR1 is SEHNR and CDR2 is FQNEAQ (reference sequence). V was cut by 2 bases and J by 2 bases, with 9 bases left in between. CDR3 residues: CASSLQGINTEAFF. CDR3 bases: TGTGCCAGCAGCTTACAGGGTATCAACACTGAAGCTTTCTTT.

CDR3: CASREGSAYTDTQYF. The CDR3 DNA is TGTGCCAGCAGGGAGGGGAGCGCCTACACAGATACGCAGTATTTT. The rearrangement uses TRBV2 and TRBJ2-3, with a possible D match to TRBD2 (6 bases). Trimming shortened V by 6 bases and J by 2 bases, and 15 bases separated the two germline ends. This CDR3 has 15 residues. Per germline, CDR1 SNHLY and CDR2 FYNNEI.

The genes are TRBV7-2 and TRBJ2-7; D is possibly TRBD2 (7 bases). Germline V CDR1 and CDR2: SGHTA, FQGNSA. CDR3 length: 16 amino acids. V lost 1 base to trimming and J lost 0 bases, with 13 bases between them. CDR3 DNA sequence: TGTGCCAGCAGCTTAGGCGGAAGGGGGGGCTCCTACGAGCAGTACTTC. Residues: CASSLGGRGGSYEQYF.

This chain links TRBV28 with TRBJ1-1; possibly TRBD1 for D (5 bases). The CDR3 is 17 amino acids. The V end lost 5 bases, the J end lost 9 bases, and 28 bases lay between the germline ends. Per germline, CDR1 MDHEN and CDR2 SYDVKM. The CDR3 DNA reads TGTGCCAGCAGTCCCTCGTTGAGGGGACCTGGGGGGAGTAAAGCTTTCTTT. Translation: CASSPSLRGPGGSKAFF.

This clone was seen a few times. The J gene is TRBJ1-4, the V gene TRBV10-3; TRBD1 agrees at 7 bases. V lost 0 bases to trimming and J lost 7 bases; unmatched junction nucleotides: 5. Germline CDR1 ENHRY, CDR2 SYGVKD. The CDR3 totals 15 residues. The CDR3 loop is CAISESRTGVEKLFF. The CDR3 DNA reads TGTGCCATCAGTGAGTCTAGGACAGGAGTTGAAAAACTGTTTTTT.

The rearrangement joins TRBV7-8 to TRBJ2-3; 9 positions match TRBD1. The CDR3 length is 15 residues. Germline V CDR1 and CDR2: SGHVS, FQNEAQ. The ends lost 5 bases at V and 2 bases at J; junction bases unmatched: 5. CDR3 nucleotides: TGTGCCAGCAGCGCTACAGGGGGCATCACAGATACGCAGTATTTT. It yields the protein CASSATGGITDTQYF.

The rearrangement links TRBV24-1 to TRBJ2-3; 12 bases agree with TRBD2. Germline V lookup: CDR1 KGHDR, CDR2 SFDVKD. Trimming cost V 3 bases and J 5 bases; bases outside gene matches: 8. This CDR3 comprises 17 residues. CDR3 sequence: CATSDPSGRALGDTQYF. The CDR3 DNA reads as TGTGCCACCAGTGATCCTAGCGGGAGGGCCCTCGGAGATACGCAGTATTTT.